This TCR beta chain derives from a study of beta chain features in type 1 diabetes (dated by TCRdb to the late 2010s). About the full investigation: No differences in mean age, gender distribution, total cell number or subset yield were found between patients and healthy donors. A total of roughly 100 million sorted cells were examined across all samples, and the number of cells per subset was strongly correlated with RNA yield. The study compared the TCRB repertoires of sorted circulating CD4+ T cell subsets in recently diagnosed type 1 diabetes patients with those in matched healthy donors. Regulatory and stem cell-like memory subsets were obtained from only 8 patients and about eight healthy donors, while naive and central memory subsets were obtained from all 28 donors.

A single peripheral blood draw of approximately 120 mL on average was collected from each donor into heparinised tubes. A BD FACSAria II was used to sort naive, central memory, regulatory and stem cell-like memory CD4+ T cells with a panel that included CD45RO, CCR7, CD25, CD127, CD95 and CD27. Every sorted population had a purity above 98%. PBMCs were isolated right away by Lymphoprep density gradient centrifugation and were stained directly, without culture. So that batch effects would be minimized, each experiment stained and sorted samples in pairs, pairing one healthy donor with one patient. This clone was seen more than once but under ten times. Which antigen it targets is not known. Within one base of it there is no much larger clone, and no base qualities were kept. All of the isolated RNA was reverse transcribed with the High Capacity cDNA Reverse Transcription Kit, so expressed TCRB transcripts were sequenced. Naive, central memory and regulatory T cell samples underwent deep immunoSEQ sequencing, averaging about 3.57 million total reads per sample. After sorted cells were lysed in RLT buffer, RNA was extracted with DNase-treated RNeasy Micro or Mini kits, with the choice depending on cell number. Each cell subset was processed separately to prevent cross-contamination, with patient and healthy donor samples processed together. Using the immunoSEQ multiplex PCR, TCRB sequences were amplified from cDNA into 87-bp fragments spanning the CDR3 region. Sequencing of the amplicons was done on the Illumina HiSeq platform. The original pipeline was this. PCR bias was corrected computationally using synthetic template baselines, and reads within Hamming distance 2 were collapsed, with unmergeable singletons discarded. Reads were aligned against IMGT so that V, D and J genes, CDR3 length and insertions or deletions at six rearrangement sites could be assigned. Clonotype counts were normalized to sorted cell number within each subset before computing true diversity and Gini coefficients with the tcR R package. Repertoire sharing was quantified using the overlap coefficient calculated on TCRB nucleotide sequences. Out-of-frame TCRB sequences from naive cells were analyzed to stand in for the pre-selection repertoire. The source is immuneACCESS, and TCRdb retained only in-frame sequences with V and J called. Part of the clones is not carried over; for the studies checked, unresolved V genes explain less than half of this, and the remainder is unexplained. V and J calls and clone size are given by that table; D and trimming were obtained from the DNA. The sample table holds roughly 230,000 clones, of which 9.6% were seen once. Together, the top ten hold just under 0.035% of the sample.

The study at large found these results: Because cDNA was sequenced instead of genomic DNA, highly expressing activated cells could be over-represented, though the groups showed no difference in activation or CD3 levels. Type 1 diabetes patients showed a moderate but significant shortening of TCRB CDR3 length in all four CD4+ subsets. Fewer insertions and more nucleotide deletions at VDJ recombination sites were observed in patients with type 1 diabetes, implying thymic rearrangement abnormalities. PCR might favor shorter templates, but patient and control samples were amplified and corrected together, so any skew would affect both groups equally. Because the HLA sub-analyses included only small numbers of individuals, any influence of HLA type on TCRB rearrangement was left unresolved. Naive, central memory and regulatory TCRB repertoires appeared more similar among patients than among healthy donors.

The receptor comes from a woman between 18 and 30 years old in good health. The sample comprised naive CD4+ T cells from blood. The cell subset or site label, as the study defines it: true naive CD4+ T cells.

The encoded CDR3 is CAWSPGLQETQYF. The DNA sequence reads TGTGCCTGGAGCCCGGGACTACAAGAGACCCAGTACTTC. The chain employs TRBV30 and TRBJ2-5; TRBD2 fits 7 bases in the junction. Including cysteine and phenylalanine, the CDR3 has 13 amino acids. This entry keeps only the CDR3 DNA: 39 bases, framed from base 1. CDR1 and CDR2 are read off the germline V gene (reference sequence) as GTSNPN and SVGIG. The germline V end is reduced by 3 bases and the J end by 2 bases; junction bases left unmatched: 3.